Presented here are 31 T cell receptor beta chains from one specimen sequenced in a study of T cells in Graves' hyperthyroidism and ophthalmopathy. Amplified TCR beta CDR3 regions came from RNA transcripts. Primed by the HTBI set, a first-round RT-PCR was run on the TCR CDR3. TCRdb independently ran MiXCR on the multiplex PCR reads; one entry per CDR3 protein. The sample holds almost 600,000 distinct CDR3 sequences, 46% seen once. The sample was peripheral blood or thyroid tissue (not recorded which). These receptors were taken from a young woman with Graves' hyperthyroidism.

This clonotype was observed a few times. The rearrangement joins TRBV3-1 to TRBJ1-3; D ambiguous. The CDR3 loop spans 16 amino acids. Germline V gene lookup returns CDR1 LGHDT and CDR2 YNNKEL (reference sequence). V was clipped by 0 bases and J by 4 bases, with 13 bases between them. CDR3 amino acids: CASSQEPSTLGNTIYF. CDR3 in DNA: TGTGCCAGCAGCCAAGAGCCATCGACACTAGGAAACACCATATATTTT.

V and J are TRBV19 and TRBJ2-3; 7 bases line up with TRBD1. From germline, CDR1 is LNHDA and CDR2 SQIVND (reference sequence). This CDR3 contains 12 residues. J gave up 6 bases and V 8 bases, and 5 bases lay outside the gene matches. The CDR3 region is CASSQGQDTQYF. CDR3 DNA: TGTGCCAGTTCGCAGGGACAGGATACGCAGTATTTT.

This rearrangement joins TRBV7-3 to TRBJ2-7, with D possibly matching TRBD1 (5 bases). Trimming stripped 6 bases from V and 4 bases from J, with 19 bases between. Germline loops: CDR1 SGHTA, CDR2 FQGTGA. This CDR3 comprises 15 residues. The CDR3 bases are TGTGCCAGCAGTTACTCAGGCAGGGTAAGATACGAGCAGTACTTC. This codes for CASSYSGRVRYEQYF.

As for this clonotype: A much larger clone lies a single base off, so this may be a read error. This sequence joins TRBV11-2 and TRBJ2-5; possible D gene TRBD1, 6 bases. V lost 4 bases and J lost 1, with 10 bases in between. Germline CDR1 reads SGHAT; CDR2 reads FQNNGV. There are 14 residues in the CDR3. This CDR3 is CASSSQDSQETQYF. Written as DNA, the CDR3 is TGTGCCAGCAGCTCACAGGACAGCCAAGAGACCCAGTACTTC. Using reference TRBV11-2 and TRBJ2-5 for the parts outside the CDR3, the full variable domain is EAGVAQSPRYKIIEKRQSVAFWCNPISGHATLYWYQQILGQGPKLLIQFQNNGVVDDSQLPKDRFSAERLKGVDSTLKIQPAKLEDSAVYLCASSSQDSQETQYFGPGTRLLVL.

This clonotype has a count of ten or more. The V and J genes are TRBV7-2 and TRBJ2-1; TRBD2 matches 7 bases. Germline values: CDR1 SGHTA, CDR2 FQGNSA. V lost 5 bases to trimming and J lost 7 bases; unmatched junction nucleotides: 17. The CDR3 covers 17 residues. The CDR3 region is CASSPMGGGRDRNEQFF. CDR3 bases: TGTGCCAGCAGCCCGATGGGTGGTGGGAGGGACCGTAATGAGCAGTTCTTC. Based on the CDR3 plus reference TRBV7-2 and TRBJ2-1, the full variable domain is GAGVSQSPSNKVTEKGKDVELRCDPISGHTALYWYRQSLGQGLEFLIYFQGNSAPDKSGLPSDRFSAERTGGSVSTLTIQRTQQEDSAVYLCASSPMGGGRDRNEQFFGPGTRLTVL.

The rearrangement links TRBV7-9 to TRBJ2-7; D perhaps matches TRBD2 (6 bases). From germline, CDR1 is SEHNR and CDR2 FQNEAQ (reference sequence). V was clipped by 4 bases and J by 6 bases, with 16 bases between them. This CDR3 has 14 residues. CDR3 sequence reads: CASSYSGYLAEQYF. The CDR3 nucleotides read TGTGCCAGCAGCTATAGCGGATATTTAGCCGAGCAGTACTTC.

The J gene is TRBJ2-5, the V gene TRBV24-1; possible D gene TRBD1, 6 bases. The last part of the DNA fits TRBJ2-7 better; the J call may be wrong. The CDR3 consists of 14 residues. The germline gives CDR1 KGHDR, CDR2 SFDVKD. The CDR3, as DNA: TGTGCCACCAGTGACTCCGGGACAAACTACGAGCAGTACTTC. Protein: CATSDSGTNYEQYF.

About this clonotype: Relative to the germline gene, one junction end is altered; a read error may explain this. The CDR3, as DNA: TGTGCCAGCAGCTCGACTCTGATGGGGAATGAAAAACTGCTTTTT. Its translation: CASSSTLMGNEKLLF. The genes are TRBV5-4 and TRBJ1-4; D unclear. The germline V gene has CDR1 SGHNT and CDR2 YYREEE (reference sequence). CDR3 length: 15 amino acids. The full variable domain, with the rest looked up from reference TRBV5-4 and TRBJ1-4, is ETGVTQSPTHLIKTRGQQVTLRCSSQSGHNTVSWYQQALGQGPQFIFQYYREEENGRGNFPPRFSGLQFPNYSSELNVNALELDDSALYLCASSSTLMGNEKLLFGSGTQLSVL.

J is TRBJ1-6 and V is TRBV5-1, with 10 nucleotides matching TRBD1. This CDR3 comprises 21 residues. V was clipped by 1 base and J by 6 bases; unmatched bases: 19. In germline, CDR1 is SGHRS, CDR2 YFSETQ. In DNA, the CDR3 is TGCGCCAGCAGCTTGTTGGGGGGAGGGCAAGGGACAGGGGTCACTAATTCACCCCTCCACTTT. This encodes CASSLLGGGQGTGVTNSPLHF.

In this sample, this clonotype turned up a few times. The J gene is TRBJ1-3, the V gene TRBV12-3 or TRBV12-4; the D gene is possibly TRBD1 (6 bases). The V end was cut by 2 bases, the J end by 1 base, with 12 bases between. This CDR3 is built from 16 residues. The CDR3, as DNA: TGTGCCAGCAGTTTATCTTACAGGGTTTCTGGAAACACCATATATTTT. Its protein is CASSLSYRVSGNTIYF.

This chain uses TRBV20-1 with TRBJ2-2, with 13 positions matching TRBD2. This CDR3 has 15 residues. V lost 4 bases to trimming and J lost 13 bases; unmatched junction nucleotides: 12. Looked up from germline, CDR1 is DFQATT and CDR2 is SNEGSKA (reference sequence). The CDR3 sequence is CSAKYGTSGETTLFF. CDR3 nucleotides: TGCAGTGCTAAATATGGGACTAGCGGGGAGACTACGCTGTTTTTT.

The rearrangement joins TRBV24-1 to TRBJ2-7; weak D call: TRBD2 (6 bases). The germline V gene has CDR1 KGHDR and CDR2 SFDVKD. The CDR3 has 15 residues. The CDR3 nucleotides are TGTGCTAGAGATCCGGACCCCCCGGGGGATAACGAGCAGTACTTC. Protein product: CARDPDPPGDNEQYF.

This clonotype was observed a few times. The V gene is TRBV29-1, the J gene TRBJ2-2; TRBD2 agrees at 8 bases. There are 13 residues in the CDR3. Germline-derived CDR1 and CDR2 are SQVTM and ANQGSEA. V dropped 6 bases and J dropped 0; count of bases not matched to a gene: 0. CDR3 in amino acids: CSVGLANTGELFF. The CDR3 DNA follows: TGCAGCGTGGGACTAGCGAACACCGGGGAGCTGTTTTTT.

The rearrangement joins TRBV29-1 to TRBJ2-6, with TRBD1 identical over 8 bases. The V gene end was trimmed by 4 bases and the J gene end by 1 base; junction bases not matched to a gene: 6. Germline V gives CDR1 SQVTM, CDR2 ANQGSEA. The CDR3 sequence is 16 residues long. CDR3 in amino acids: CSVGDRGLSGANVLTF. The CDR3, as DNA: TGCAGCGTTGGAGACAGGGGATTATCTGGGGCCAACGTCCTGACTTTC.

In its sample, this clonotype was seen a few times. The chain links TRBV5-1 to TRBJ2-3; TRBD2 matches 7 bases. CDR1 and CDR2 from the germline V gene are SGHRS and YFSETQ. This CDR3 contains 15 residues. Trimming at V came to 7 bases and at J to 0 bases, leaving 8 bases not matched to a gene. The CDR3 bases are TGCGCCAGCCGATGGAGTAGCGGGAGCACAGATACGCAGTATTTT. This sequence encodes CASRWSSGSTDTQYF.

With respect to this clonotype: A read error may be the cause here, since a much bigger clone is one base away. This chain connects TRBV19 to TRBJ1-2, with TRBD1 matching over 7 bases. The CDR3 contains 11 residues. Unmatched junction bases numbered 4, after V lost 11 bases and J lost 4 bases. Germline V CDR1 and CDR2: LNHDA, SQIVND (reference sequence). CDR3 loop: CAGNRGYGYTF. For the CDR3, the DNA is TGTGCCGGCAACAGGGGCTATGGCTACACCTTC.

The rearrangement uses TRBV30 and TRBJ1-6; perhaps TRBD1 as D (5 bases). The CDR3 runs 14 residues. Trimming shortened V by 0 bases and J by 6 bases, and 9 bases separated the two germline ends. CDR1 GTSNPN and CDR2 SVGIG come from the germline V gene (reference sequence). CDR3 protein: CAWSVFQGNSPLHF. The CDR3 nucleotides read TGTGCCTGGAGTGTCTTCCAGGGTAATTCACCCCTCCACTTT. Based on the CDR3 plus reference TRBV30 and TRBJ1-6, the full variable domain is SQTIHQWPATLVQPVGSPLSLECTVEGTSNPNLYWYRQAAGRGLQLLFYSVGIGQISSEVPQNLSASRPQDRQFILSSKKLLLSDSGFYLCAWSVFQGNSPLHFGNGTRLTVT.

CDR3 protein: CASSLSSDEQYF. The CDR3 DNA reads TGTGCCAGCAGCTTGTCCTCTGACGAGCAGTACTTC. The chain recombines TRBV7-2 with TRBJ2-7; D not resolved. V was pared by 3 bases and J by 5 bases, with 8 bases between. The CDR3 is 12 amino acids. From germline, CDR1 is SGHTA and CDR2 FQGNSA.

This clonotype was seen many times. The chain joins TRBV6-5 to TRBJ2-1; D possibly corresponds to TRBD2 (5 bases). V dropped 0 bases and J dropped 6 bases, with 9 bases sitting between them. In germline, CDR1 is MNHEY, CDR2 SVGAGI. The CDR3 is 14 amino acids. The CDR3 loop reads CASSYSSSINEQFF. The CDR3 bases are TGTGCCAGCAGTTACTCCTCTAGCATCAATGAGCAGTTCTTC.

The chain has TRBV2 and TRBJ1-1, with 7 bases fitting TRBD1. The germline V gene encodes CDR1 SNHLY and CDR2 FYNNEI. V lost 6 bases to trimming and J lost 2 bases; unmatched junction nucleotides: 12. The CDR3 is 16 amino acids. In DNA, the CDR3 is TGTGCCAGCAGCCTTACAGGGGAACCCGGAAACACTGAAGCTTTCTTT. Translating gives CASSLTGEPGNTEAFF.

V and J are TRBV7-8 and TRBJ2-5; a weak D match, TRBD2 (6 bases). The tail of the sequence fits TRBJ2-1 better, so the J call may be wrong. This CDR3 is built from 14 residues. Germline V gene lookup returns CDR1 SGHVS and CDR2 FQNEAQ. DNA of the CDR3: TGTGCCAGCAGTCCCGCCCGCCGAAGCGGGGAGCAGTTCTTC. Translating gives CASSPARRSGEQFF.

For this clonotype: The final CDR3 position lacks the conserved phenylalanine or tryptophan, pointing to a likely read error. The DNA is left out, because the CDR3 cannot be placed on it with certainty; the CDR3 is given as TCRdb lists it. The CDR3 sequence: CASSVDPLLS. The chain carries TRBV9 and TRBJ1-1. Per the germline V gene, CDR1 is SGDLS and CDR2 is YYNGEE. The CDR3 is 10 amino acids in total, end residues counted.

The V gene is TRBV10-3, the J gene TRBJ1-5; D is undetermined. The CDR3 sequence is 14 residues long. Germline-derived CDR1 and CDR2 are ENHRY and SYGVKD. Trimming cost V 0 bases and J 5 bases, with 8 bases left between them. The CDR3 loop is CAISESPGDQPQHF. The CDR3 DNA follows: TGTGCCATCAGTGAGTCACCCGGGGATCAGCCCCAGCATTTT.

This clonotype was counted ten times or more. V usage is TRBV19 and J usage is TRBJ2-5, with 9 bases aligning to TRBD2. The CDR3 sequence is 13 residues long. The germline CDR1 and CDR2 sequences are LNHDA and SQIVND (reference sequence). J was trimmed by 1 base and V by 7 bases; bases with no gene match: 1. CDR3 region: CASTSGAQETQYF. The CDR3 DNA reads as TGTGCCAGTACTAGCGGGGCCCAAGAGACCCAGTACTTC.

The CDR3 DNA reads TGCAGCAAAGCTAGACACTCTGGGGCCAACGTCCTGACTTTC. Amino acid sequence: CSKARHSGANVLTF. The gene calls are TRBV20-1 and TRBJ2-6; D ambiguous. Per the germline V gene, CDR1 is DFQATT and CDR2 is SNEGSKA (reference sequence). CDR3 length equals 14 residues.

In nucleotides, the CDR3 is TGCAGGGGGCTAGAGGGCTACACCTTC. As protein: CRGLEGYTF. The chain is built from TRBV29-1 and TRBJ1-2; D perhaps matches TRBD1 (5 bases). CDR3 length equals 9 residues. Germline V gene data show CDR1 as SQVTM and CDR2 as ANQGSEA.

Many counts were recorded for this clonotype. The rearrangement links TRBV11-3 to TRBJ1-5; D unclear. With 4 bases removed from V and 0 bases from J, the gap between germline ends came to 4 bases. Germline CDR1 and CDR2: SGHNT and YENEEA. The CDR3 has 13 residues. The CDR3 DNA reads as TGTGCCAGCAGCTCTTTTAGCAATCAGCCCCAGCATTTT. Protein: CASSSFSNQPQHF.

This clonotype was counted at least ten times. The chain employs TRBV5-8 and TRBJ1-2; D unresolved. The ends were cut back, 0 bases at V and 4 bases at J, with 7 bases in the middle. The CDR3 has 13 residues. CDR1 SGHTS and CDR2 YDEGEE come from the germline V gene. The CDR3 here is CASSLARAYGYTF. The CDR3 DNA reads as TGTGCCAGCAGCTTGGCGAGGGCCTATGGCTACACCTTC.

This clonotype was counted ten times or more. V usage is TRBV7-2 and J usage is TRBJ1-1; the D is unclear. The CDR3 loop spans 14 amino acids. The V gene's germline CDR1 is SGHTA and CDR2 FQGNSA. Trimming left V 1 base short and J 1 base short, with 7 bases between. CDR3 sequence (DNA): TGTGCCAGCAGCTTAGGGGCTTCGAACACTGAAGCTTTCTTT. It translates to CASSLGASNTEAFF. Filled out from reference TRBV7-2 and TRBJ1-1, the complete variable domain reads GAGVSQSPSNKVTEKGKDVELRCDPISGHTALYWYRQSLGQGLEFLIYFQGNSAPDKSGLPSDRFSAERTGGSVSTLTIQRTQQEDSAVYLCASSLGASNTEAFFGQGTRLTVV.

CDR3 bases: TGCGCCAGCAGCTTGGGAGGGACCTCAACGACTGAAGCTTTCTTT. Its protein product is CASSLGGTSTTEAFF. The rearrangement uses TRBV5-1 and TRBJ1-1, with a weak D call TRBD1 (5 bases). The CDR3 length is 15 residues. Germline V gene sequence: CDR1 SGHRS, CDR2 YFSETQ. Trimming took off 0 bases at V and 5 bases at J, with 14 bases between the two ends.

In its sample, this clonotype was seen a few times. The chain links TRBV28 to TRBJ2-2, with no clear D. This CDR3 comprises 14 residues. Germline values: CDR1 MDHEN, CDR2 SYDVKM. Trimming left V 9 bases short and J 6 bases short, with 17 bases between. The CDR3 DNA sequence: TGTGCCAGTCTCACCTCCGGGCGACCCGGGGAGCTGTTTTTT. Translated: CASLTSGRPGELFF.